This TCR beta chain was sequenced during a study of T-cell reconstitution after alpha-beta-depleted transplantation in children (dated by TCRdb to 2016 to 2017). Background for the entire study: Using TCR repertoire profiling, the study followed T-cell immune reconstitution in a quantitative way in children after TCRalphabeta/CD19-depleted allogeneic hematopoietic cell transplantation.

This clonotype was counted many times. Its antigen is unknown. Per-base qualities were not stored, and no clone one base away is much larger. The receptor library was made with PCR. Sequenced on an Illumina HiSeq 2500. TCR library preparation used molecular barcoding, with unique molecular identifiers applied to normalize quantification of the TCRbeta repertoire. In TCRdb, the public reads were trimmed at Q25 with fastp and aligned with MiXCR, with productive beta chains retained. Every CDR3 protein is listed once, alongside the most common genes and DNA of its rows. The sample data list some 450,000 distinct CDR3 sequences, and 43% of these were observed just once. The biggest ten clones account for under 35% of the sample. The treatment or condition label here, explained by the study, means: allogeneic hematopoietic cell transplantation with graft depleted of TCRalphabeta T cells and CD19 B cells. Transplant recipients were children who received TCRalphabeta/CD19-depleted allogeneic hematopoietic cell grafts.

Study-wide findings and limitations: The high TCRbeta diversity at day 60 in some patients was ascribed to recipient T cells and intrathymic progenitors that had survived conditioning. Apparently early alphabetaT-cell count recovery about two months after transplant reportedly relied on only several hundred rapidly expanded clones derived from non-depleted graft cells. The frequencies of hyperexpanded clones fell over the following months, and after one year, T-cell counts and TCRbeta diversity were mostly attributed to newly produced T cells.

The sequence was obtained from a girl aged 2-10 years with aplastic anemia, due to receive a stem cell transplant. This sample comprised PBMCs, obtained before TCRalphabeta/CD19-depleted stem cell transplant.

The CDR3 is CASSAREGYYNEQFF. The DNA reads TGTGCCAGCAGCGCACGGGAGGGCTACTACAATGAGCAGTTCTTC. The chain is assembled from TRBV7-8 and TRBJ2-1, with 8 middle bases fitting TRBD2. From the cysteine up to the phenylalanine, the CDR3 has a length of 15 residues. Kept here is only the CDR3 DNA, which spans 45 bases and is read in frame from base 1. As encoded in the germline V gene, CDR1 is SGHVS while CDR2 is FQNEAQ. Ends trimmed: V by 5 bases, J by 3 bases; bases unmatched to a gene: 6.